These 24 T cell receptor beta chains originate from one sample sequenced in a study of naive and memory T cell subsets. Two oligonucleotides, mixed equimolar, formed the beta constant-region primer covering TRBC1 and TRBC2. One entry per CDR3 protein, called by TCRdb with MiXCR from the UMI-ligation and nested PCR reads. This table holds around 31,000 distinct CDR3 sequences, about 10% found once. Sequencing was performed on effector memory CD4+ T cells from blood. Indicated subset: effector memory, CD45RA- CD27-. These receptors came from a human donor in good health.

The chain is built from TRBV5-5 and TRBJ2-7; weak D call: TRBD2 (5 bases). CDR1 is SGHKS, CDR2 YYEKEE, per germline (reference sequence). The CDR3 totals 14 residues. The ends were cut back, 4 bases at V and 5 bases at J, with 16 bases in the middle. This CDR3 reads CASSRTPQSHEQYF. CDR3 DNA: TGTGCCAGCAGCCGGACTCCCCAATCCCACGAGCAGTACTTC. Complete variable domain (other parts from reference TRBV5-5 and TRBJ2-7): DAGVTQSPTHLIKTRGQQVTLRCSPISGHKSVSWYQQVLGQGPQFIFQYYEKEERGRGNFPDRFSARQFPNYSSELNVNALLLGDSALYLCASSRTPQSHEQYFGPGTRLTVT.

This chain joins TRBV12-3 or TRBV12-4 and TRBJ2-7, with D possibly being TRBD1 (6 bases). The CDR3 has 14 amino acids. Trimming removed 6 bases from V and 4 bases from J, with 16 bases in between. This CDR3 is CASRQQGPGYEQYF. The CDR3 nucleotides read TGTGCCAGCAGACAACAGGGCCCTGGGTACGAGCAGTACTTC.

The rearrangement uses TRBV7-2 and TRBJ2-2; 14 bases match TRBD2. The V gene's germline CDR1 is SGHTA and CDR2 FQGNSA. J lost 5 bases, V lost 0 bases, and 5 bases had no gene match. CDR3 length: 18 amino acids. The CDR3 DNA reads TGTGCCAGCAGCTTAGCCCCCGGGACTAGCGGGGGAACCGGGGAGCTGTTTTTT. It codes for CASSLAPGTSGGTGELFF.

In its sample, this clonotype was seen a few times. The CDR3: CASSQGQRNEKLFF. The CDR3 DNA is TGTGCCAGCAGCCAAGGCCAGCGAAATGAAAAACTGTTTTTT. This chain joins TRBV16 and TRBJ1-4; D gene uncertain. CDR1 and CDR2 from the germline V gene are KGHSY and FQNENV. The CDR3 extends over 14 amino acids. V was clipped by 2 bases and J by 5 bases, with 9 bases between them.

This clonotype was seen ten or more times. The CDR3 region is CASSPGSTVSSYNEQFF. Here the CDR3 DNA reads TGTGCCAGCAGCCCCGGCTCAACGGTGAGCTCCTACAATGAGCAGTTCTTC. The chain has TRBV7-2 and TRBJ2-1; D not certain. Germline lookup yields CDR1 SGHTA and CDR2 FQGNSA. Trimming stripped 5 bases from V and 0 bases from J, with 17 bases between. The CDR3 totals 17 residues.

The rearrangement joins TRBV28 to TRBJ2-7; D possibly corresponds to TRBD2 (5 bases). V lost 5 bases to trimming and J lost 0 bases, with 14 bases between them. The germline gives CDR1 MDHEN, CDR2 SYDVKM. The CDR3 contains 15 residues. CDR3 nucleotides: TGTGCCAGCAGTACCAGATGGCGGGCCTCCTACGAGCAGTACTTC. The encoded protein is CASSTRWRASYEQYF.

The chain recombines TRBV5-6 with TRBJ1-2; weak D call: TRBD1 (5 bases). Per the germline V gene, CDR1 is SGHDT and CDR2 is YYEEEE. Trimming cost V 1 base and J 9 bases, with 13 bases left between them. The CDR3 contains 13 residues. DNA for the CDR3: TGTGCCAGCAGCTTGATTAGGGGTGAGCGCTACACCTTC. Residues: CASSLIRGERYTF.

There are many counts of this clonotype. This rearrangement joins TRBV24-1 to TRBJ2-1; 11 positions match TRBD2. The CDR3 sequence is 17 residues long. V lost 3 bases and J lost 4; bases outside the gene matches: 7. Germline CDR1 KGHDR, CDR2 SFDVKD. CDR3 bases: TGTGCCACCAGTGATCAGCGACTAGCGGGACCGTACAATGAGCAGTTCTTC. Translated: CATSDQRLAGPYNEQFF.

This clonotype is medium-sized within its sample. The CDR3 DNA reads TGTGCCAGCATTTCGACTAGCGTGGGACTCGAGCAGTTCTTC. Translated: CASISTSVGLEQFF. The chain couples TRBV6-1 to TRBJ2-1; 8 nucleotides align to TRBD2. The V and J ends lost 7 bases and 10 bases, in that order; junction bases with no gene match: 12. Germline CDR1 MNHNS, CDR2 SASEGT. The CDR3 has 14 residues.

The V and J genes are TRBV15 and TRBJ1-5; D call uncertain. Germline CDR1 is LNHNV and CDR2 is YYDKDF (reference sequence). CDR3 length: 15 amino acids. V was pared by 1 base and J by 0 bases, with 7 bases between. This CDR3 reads CATSRVLDSNQPQHF. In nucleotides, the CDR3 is TGTGCCACCAGCAGAGTATTAGATAGCAATCAGCCCCAGCATTTT.

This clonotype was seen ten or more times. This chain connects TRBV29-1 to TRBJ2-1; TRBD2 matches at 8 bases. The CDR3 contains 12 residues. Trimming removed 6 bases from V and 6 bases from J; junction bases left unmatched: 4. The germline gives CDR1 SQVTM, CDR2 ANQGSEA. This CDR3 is CSVSGGPNEQFF. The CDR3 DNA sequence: TGCAGCGTGTCGGGAGGGCCCAATGAGCAGTTCTTC.

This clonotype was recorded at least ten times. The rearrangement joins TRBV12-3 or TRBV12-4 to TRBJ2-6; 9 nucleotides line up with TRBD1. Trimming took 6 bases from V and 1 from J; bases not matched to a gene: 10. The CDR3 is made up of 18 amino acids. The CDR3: CASRTRDREVSGANVLTF. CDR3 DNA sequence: TGTGCCAGCAGGACCCGGGACAGGGAAGTGTCTGGGGCCAACGTCCTGACTTTC.

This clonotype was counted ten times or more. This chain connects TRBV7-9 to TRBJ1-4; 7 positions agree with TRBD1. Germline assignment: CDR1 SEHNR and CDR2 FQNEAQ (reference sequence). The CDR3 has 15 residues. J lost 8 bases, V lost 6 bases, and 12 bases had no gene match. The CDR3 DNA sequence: TGTGCCAGCAGTATCGGACAGGCGGTGGGGGAAAAACTGTTTTTT. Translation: CASSIGQAVGEKLFF. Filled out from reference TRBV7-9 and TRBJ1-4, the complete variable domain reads DTGVSQNPRHKITKRGQNVTFRCDPISEHNRLYWYRQTLGQGPEFLTYFQNEAQLEKSRLLSDRFSAERPKGSFSTLEIQRTEQGDSAMYLCASSIGQAVGEKLFFGSGTQLSVL.

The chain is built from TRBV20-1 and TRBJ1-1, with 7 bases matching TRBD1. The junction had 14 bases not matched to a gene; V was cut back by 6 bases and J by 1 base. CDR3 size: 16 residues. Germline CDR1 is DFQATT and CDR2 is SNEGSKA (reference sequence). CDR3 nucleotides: TGCAGTGCCGATCCCGATACGGGACAGCCGAACACTGAAGCTTTCTTT. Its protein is CSADPDTGQPNTEAFF.

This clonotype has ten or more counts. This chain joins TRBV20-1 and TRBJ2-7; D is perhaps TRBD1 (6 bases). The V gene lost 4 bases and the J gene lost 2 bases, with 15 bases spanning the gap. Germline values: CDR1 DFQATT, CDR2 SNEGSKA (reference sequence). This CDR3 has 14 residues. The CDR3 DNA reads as TGCAGTGCTACCACTAGGGGGAGAACCTACGAGCAGTACTTC. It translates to CSATTRGRTYEQYF.

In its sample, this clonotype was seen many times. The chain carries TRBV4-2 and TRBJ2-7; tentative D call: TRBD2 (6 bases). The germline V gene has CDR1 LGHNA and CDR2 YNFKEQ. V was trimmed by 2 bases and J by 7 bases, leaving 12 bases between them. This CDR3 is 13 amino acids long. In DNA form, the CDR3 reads TGTGCCAGCAGCCAAAGTCAGGGAGGAGAGCAGTACTTC. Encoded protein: CASSQSQGGEQYF.

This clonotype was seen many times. The CDR3 region has the DNA TGTGCCAGCAGTGATAGCGGGGGACGTGATACGCAGTATTTT. It is translated as CASSDSGGRDTQYF. The chain is built from TRBV2 and TRBJ2-3, with TRBD2 identical over 9 bases. The length of the CDR3 is 14 residues. Germline V CDR1 and CDR2: SNHLY, FYNNEI. J lost 6 bases, V lost 3 bases, and 4 bases had no gene match.

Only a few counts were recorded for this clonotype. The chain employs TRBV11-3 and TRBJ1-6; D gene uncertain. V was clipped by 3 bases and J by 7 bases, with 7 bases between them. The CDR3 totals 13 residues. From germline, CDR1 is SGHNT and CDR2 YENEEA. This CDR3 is CASSFEQNSPLHF. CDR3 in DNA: TGTGCCAGCAGCTTTGAACAGAATTCACCCCTCCACTTT.

Written as DNA, the CDR3 is TGTGCCATCAGTGAGCGGGGAGCTAGGGATACGCAGTATTTT. This encodes CAISERGARDTQYF. The chain has TRBV10-3 and TRBJ2-3; D possibly corresponds to TRBD2 (5 bases). Germline values: CDR1 ENHRY, CDR2 SYGVKD. This CDR3 has 14 amino acids. V lost 2 bases and J 6 bases, leaving 12 bases between the germline ends.

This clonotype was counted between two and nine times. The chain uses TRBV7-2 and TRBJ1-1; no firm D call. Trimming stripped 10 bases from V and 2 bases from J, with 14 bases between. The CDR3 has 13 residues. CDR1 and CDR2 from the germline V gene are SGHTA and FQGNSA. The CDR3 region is CATASQSNTEAFF. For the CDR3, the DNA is TGTGCCACCGCATCTCAGAGTAACACTGAAGCTTTCTTT.

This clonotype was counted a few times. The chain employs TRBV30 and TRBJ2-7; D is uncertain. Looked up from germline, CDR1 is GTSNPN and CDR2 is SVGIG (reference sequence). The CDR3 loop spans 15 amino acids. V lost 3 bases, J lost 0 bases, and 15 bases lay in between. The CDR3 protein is CAWSPLDGDSYEQYF. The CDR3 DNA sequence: TGTGCCTGGAGCCCTTTAGATGGGGACTCCTACGAGCAGTACTTC.

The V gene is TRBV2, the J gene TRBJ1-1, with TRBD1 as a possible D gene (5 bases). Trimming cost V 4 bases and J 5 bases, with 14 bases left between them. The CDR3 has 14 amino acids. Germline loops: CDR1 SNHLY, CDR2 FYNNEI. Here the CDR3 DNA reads TGTGCCAGCAGTGGGGGAGGAGGGGAGACTGAAGCTTTCTTT. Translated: CASSGGGGETEAFF.

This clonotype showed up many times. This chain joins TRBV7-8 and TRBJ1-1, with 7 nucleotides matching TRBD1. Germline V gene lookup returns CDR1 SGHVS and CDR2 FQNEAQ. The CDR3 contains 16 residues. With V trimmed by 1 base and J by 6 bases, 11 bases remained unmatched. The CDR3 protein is CASSLVAHRGRAEAFF. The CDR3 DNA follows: TGTGCCAGCAGCTTAGTTGCGCACAGGGGTAGGGCTGAAGCTTTCTTT.

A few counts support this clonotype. The CDR3 loop is CSAPAAGGGSPLHF. The CDR3 DNA reads as TGCAGTGCCCCCGCGGCAGGGGGCGGTTCACCCCTCCACTTT. The J gene is TRBJ1-6, the V gene TRBV20-1, with 8 bases that match TRBD1. The V gene's germline CDR1 is DFQATT and CDR2 SNEGSKA (reference sequence). The V segment lost 6 bases and the J segment 9 bases; nucleotides outside the gene matches: 10. The CDR3 has 14 residues.